Sequencing of this TCR beta chain was carried out in a study of graft-versus-host responses after intestinal transplantation (dated by TCRdb to 2020 to 2022). As for the study more broadly: Recipients received multivisceral, liver-intestinal, or isolated intestinal transplants. To identify alloreactive clones, pre-transplant mixed lymphocyte reaction products were sequenced and then compared with unstimulated pre-transplant donor and recipient T cells. Rather than going through the commercial service, samples from three later patients were sequenced in-house on an Illumina MiSeq and processed with MiXCR. The cohort enrolled some 23 intestinal transplant recipients including one retransplant, and a few patients lacking pretransplant specimens were excluded. After intestinal transplantation, graft-versus-host and host-versus-graft alloreactive T cell clones in the graft, circulation and bone marrow were tracked using bulk TCR-beta CDR3 sequencing. Every recipient was given anti-thymocyte globulin induction, then maintenance tacrolimus and steroids for 2 to 3 years. A peak of at least 4% donor T cells among recipient peripheral blood mononuclear cells was the definition used for donor T cell macrochimerism. Results the study describes overall, beyond this receptor: The conclusions were limited by the relatively low number and heterogeneity of the intestinal transplant patients. GvH clones were detected in recipient bone marrow, and some appeared earlier in ileal mucosa or blood, consistent with an intestinal mucosal origin. High GvH to HvG T cell clonal ratios were observed in the allografts of patients with donor T cell macrochimerism. Peak levels of circulating GvH clones were associated with declines in HvG clones early after transplant.

The library was generated by the immunoSEQ multiplex PCR assay. For most patients, genomic DNA was isolated with the Qiagen DNeasy Blood and Tissue Kit and sent frozen to Adaptive Biotechnologies for TCR sequencing. For most patients, genomic DNA was subjected to high-throughput TCR-beta CDR3 sequencing by Adaptive Biotechnologies. For the original study's pipeline: TCR sequencing data were retrieved from Adaptive's ImmunoSEQ software for roughly 17 patients, whereas a few other patients were processed with MiXCR and VDJtools. To correct CD4 versus CD8 sorting errors, any sequence found in both subsets at a frequency ratio below 5:1 was removed. CDR3 nucleotide sequences shared between donor and recipient were removed because their origin could not be assigned. Alloreactive clones required at least 2-fold expansion over unstimulated cells and minimum CFSE-low frequency of 0.002% (template counts) or 0.001% (read counts). Mappable clones were those detected in sequenced pre-transplant spleen, lymph node, or MLR CFSE-low populations of the donor or recipient. The cumulative frequency of alloreactive clones was calculated as a percentage of all sequences, weighted by copy number. The source is immuneACCESS, and TCRdb retained only in-frame sequences with V and J called. Part of the clones is not carried over; for the studies checked, unresolved V genes explain less than half of this, and the remainder is unexplained. Clonal size and the V and J genes are those of that table, whereas D and trimming came from the DNA. This sample holds about 82,000 clones; 91% were observed only once. The top ten clonotypes cover more than 0.095% of the sample.

CDR1 WSHSY and CDR2 SAAADI are derived from the germline V gene. V and J lose 0 bases and 0 bases, and a span of 14 bases separates them. From the cysteine up to the phenylalanine, the CDR3 has a length of 17 residues. The kept DNA is CDR3 alone, 51 bases in frame from the first base. With respect to this clone: Its recognized antigen is unknown. No base quality values were provided; no much bigger clone lies one nucleotide off.

This specimen's time point label, per the study, means: cells obtained before transplantation from donor or recipient. CD3+CD4+ and CD3+CD8+ populations were FACS-sorted from unstimulated pre-transplant donor and recipient cells taken from spleen or lymph nodes. The receptor's source is a human donor who received an intestinal transplant. Here the sequenced sample was unstimulated CD4+ T cells sorted from spleen or lymph node cells, taken before intestinal transplant. Rearrangement joined TRBV10-2 to TRBJ1-1; the D gene cannot be named for sure. The CDR3 is CASSESVGGTMNTEAFF. The DNA reads as follows: TGCGCCAGCAGTGAGTCGGTCGGAGGCACAATGAACACTGAAGCTTTCTTT.